This is a list of T cell receptor beta chains from one sample in a study of beta chain features in type 1 diabetes. Some clones are missing from TCRdb's copy, which holds only in-frame ones; the method was immunoSEQ multiplex PCR. Of about 41,000 clones listed, around 63% are singletons. The sample was Tregs from blood. These receptors originate from a man under 40 with type 1 diabetes. Some clones in this sample may be carry-over from other donors' samples. The CDR3 runs from the conserved cysteine through the conserved F or W. D genes are given only for firm matches. Part of the rows lack a size; the others show once, few, many or a class for expanded clones.

17,TRBV7-8,TRBD1,TRBJ1-4,-,TGTGCCAGCAGCTTAGCGGAAGGGGACAGGGGCGCTGAAAAACTGTTTTTT,CASSLAEGDRGAEKLFF
16,TRBV12-5,TRBD2,TRBJ2-1,-,TGTGCTAGTGGCCCCAGGCTAGCGGGGGGCATCGATGAGCAGTTCTTC,CASGPRLAGGIDEQFF
16,TRBV30,-,TRBJ2-5,-,TGTGCCTGGAGTCCTCTGGGCAGGGGGAGGCAAGAGACCCAGTACTTC,CAWSPLGRGRQETQYF
20,TRBV12-5,TRBD2,TRBJ2-1,-,TGTGCTAGTGCCCTAGGGACTAGCGGGGGGGTGACACGCTCCTACAATGAGCAGTTCTTC,CASALGTSGGVTRSYNEQFF
14,TRBV6-6,-,TRBJ1-4,-,TGTGCCAGCAGGGACCAGACAGCTAATGAAAAACTGTTTTTT,CASRDQTANEKLFF
15,TRBV10-3,TRBD1,TRBJ2-7,-,TGTGCCATCAGTGTCCGGACAGGGCTTGGAGGCGAGCAGTACTTC,CAISVRTGLGGEQYF
17,TRBV13,TRBD2,TRBJ2-1,-,TGTGCCAGCAGCTCCCCCCGACTAGCGGGAGCTAGGAATGAGCAGTTCTTC,CASSSPRLAGARNEQFF
15,TRBV18,TRBD2,TRBJ2-3,few,TGTGCCAGCTCACCACGGACTAGCGGCACAGATACGCAGTATTTT,CASSPRTSGTDTQYF
13,TRBV5-4,TRBD1,TRBJ1-2,-,TGTGCCAGCAGTCCGGGACAGGGGCCCAACTACACCTTC,CASSPGQGPNYTF
16,TRBV7-2,TRBD1,TRBJ2-5,-,TGTGCCAGCAGCGCCAGGACAGGGGGGGGTGGGGAGGCCCAGTACTTC,CASSARTGGGGEAQYF
13,TRBV7-9,-,TRBJ2-5,-,TGTGCCAGCAGCTTAACAGGTGGAGAGACCCAGTACTTC,CASSLTGGETQYF
17,TRBV29-1,-,TRBJ2-1,-,TGCAGCGTTGATTCCCCTGCGGGGCTGAGCTCCTACAATGAGCAGTTCTTC,CSVDSPAGLSSYNEQFF
14,TRBV7-2,-,TRBJ2-1,few,TGTGCCAGCAGCTTATACGGGGGATTCAATGAGCAGTTCTTC,CASSLYGGFNEQFF
14,TRBV29-1,TRBD2,TRBJ2-1,once,TGCAGCGTTGTTCCTAGCGGGAGTTCGAATGAGCAGTTCTTC,CSVVPSGSSNEQFF
14,TRBV2,-,TRBJ1-2,-,TGTGCCAGCAGTGCGACGCGGGACGGCTATGGCTACACCTTC,CASSATRDGYGYTF
14,TRBV7-2,-,TRBJ1-2,-,TGTGCCAGCAGCTTAGATCTAAGTGAATATGGCTACACCTTC,CASSLDLSEYGYTF
13,TRBV6-5,-,TRBJ1-4,-,TGTGCCAGCAGGTCCGGACTTAATGAAAAACTGTTTTTT,CASRSGLNEKLFF
16,TRBV19,TRBD1,TRBJ1-6,-,TGTGCCAGTAGCAAACAGGGGGCTTCGCACGGTTCACCCCTCCACTTT,CASSKQGASHGSPLHF
15,TRBV7-2,TRBD2,TRBJ2-7,-,TGTGCCAGCAGCGGAACTAGCGGGGGGCGGTACGAGCAGTACTTC,CASSGTSGGRYEQYF
15,TRBV6-5,-,TRBJ2-7,-,TGTGCCAGCAGTTACTCGTTAATCAGCTCCTACGAGCAGTACTTC,CASSYSLISSYEQYF
13,TRBV6-5,-,TRBJ2-7,-,TGTGCCAGCAGAACGGGACCAAGCGGGGAGCAGTACTTC,CASRTGPSGEQYF
13,TRBV5-6,-,TRBJ2-4,-,TGTGCCAGCAGCCTTAAGGACAGTCACATTCAGTACTTC,CASSLKDSHIQYF
16,TRBV5-6,TRBD2,TRBJ2-7,-,TGTGCCAGCAGCTGGACCATGGGCGGGGGGGCCTCCGAGCAGTACTTC,CASSWTMGGGASEQYF
14,TRBV7-3,TRBD2,TRBJ2-3,few,TGTGCCAGCAGCCTAGCGGGGTGGGCAGATACGCAGTATTTT,CASSLAGWADTQYF
18,TRBV9,-,TRBJ2-2,few,TGTGCCAGCAGCGTAGGAGGGGGGGCGGATTCGAACACCGGGGAGCTGTTTTTT,CASSVGGGADSNTGELFF
14,TRBV10-3,-,TRBJ2-1,-,TGTGCCATCAGTGCCCCCGGGAGATTCAATGAGCAGTTCTTC,CAISAPGRFNEQFF
15,TRBV7-7,TRBD2,TRBJ2-5,-,TGTGCTAGCAGCACTAGCGGGGGGGCGCAAGAGACCCAGTACTTC,CASSTSGGAQETQYF
16,TRBV7-2,-,TRBJ2-3,once,TGTGCCAGCACTCTTAGGGGGGGTTCAGGCACAGATACGCAGTATTTT,CASTLRGGSGTDTQYF
14,TRBV9,TRBD2,TRBJ2-1,-,TGTGCCAGCAGCGTTGGCCTAGCGGGGATTGAGCAGTTCTTC,CASSVGLAGIEQFF
12,TRBV7-9,-,TRBJ1-1,few,TGTGCCAGCAGCTATAGACAAATTGAAGCTTTCTTT,CASSYRQIEAFF
13,TRBV5-6,-,TRBJ2-3,-,TGTACCAGCAGCCAGAAGGGCACAGGTACGCAGTATTTT,CTSSQKGTGTQYF
12,TRBV5-1,-,TRBJ2-3,-,TGCGCCAGCACCACTGTCGAGGGTACGCAGTATTTT,CASTTVEGTQYF
14,TRBV5-4,TRBD2,TRBJ2-5,once,TGTGCCGTTCGGGGCGGGGGGGCCGGAGAGACCCAGTACTTC,CAVRGGGAGETQYF
13,TRBV28,-,TRBJ2-4,few,TGTGCCAGCAGTTTAGAGGGGGTAAACATTCAGTACTTC,CASSLEGVNIQYF
13,TRBV27,TRBD1,TRBJ2-7,-,TGTGCCAGCAGTTCCGGGACAGACTACGAGCAGTACTTC,CASSSGTDYEQYF
15,TRBV2,TRBD1,TRBJ1-5,-,TGTGCCAGCAGCCAGGACAGGGGGCTCGCTCAGCCCCAGCATTTT,CASSQDRGLAQPQHF
12,TRBV2,-,TRBJ1-1,-,TGTGCCAGCATAGGGAGGGGCACTGAAGCTTTCTTT,CASIGRGTEAFF
12,TRBV7-2,-,TRBJ2-2,-,TGTGCCAGCAGCCCGGGGGTCGGGGAGCTGTTTTTT,CASSPGVGELFF
16,TRBV7-3,-,TRBJ2-1,-,TGTGCCAGCAGCTCCCCCGGGACACGCTCCTACAATGAGCAGTTCTTC,CASSSPGTRSYNEQFF
15,TRBV5-8,TRBD1,TRBJ1-6,-,TGTGCCAGCAGGTCGCGGACAGGGAGAAATTCACCCCTCCACTTT,CASRSRTGRNSPLHF
14,TRBV28,-,TRBJ2-1,few,TGTGCCAGCAGTTTTCCCGGGGGGCACAATGAGCAGTTCTTC,CASSFPGGHNEQFF
13,TRBV28,-,TRBJ1-6,-,TGTGCCAGCCAGGCGGGGAATAATTCACCCCTCCACTTT,CASQAGNNSPLHF
15,TRBV9,TRBD2,TRBJ2-1,-,TGTGCCAGCAGCGTACGGGAGGGAAGATATAATGAGCAGTTCTTC,CASSVREGRYNEQFF
14,TRBV11-2,-,TRBJ2-1,-,TGTGCCAGCAGCTTCGGCGGCTCCCAGAATGAGCAGTTCTTC,CASSFGGSQNEQFF
12,TRBV6-1,TRBD1,TRBJ1-1,-,TGTGCCAGCAGAAACTTGCAGGGGGCGGCTTTCTTT,CASRNLQGAAFF
14,TRBV2,-,TRBJ2-5,once,TGTGCCAGCAGTGAATTGACGGGAGAGGAGACCCAGTACTTC,CASSELTGEETQYF
14,TRBV14,TRBD1,TRBJ1-1,-,TGTGCCAGCAGCCAACAGGGGGCCGGCACTGAAGCTTTCTTT,CASSQQGAGTEAFF
14,TRBV18,-,TRBJ2-1,-,TGTGCCAGCTCCGAGGACATAACGGCTAATGAGCAGTTCTTC,CASSEDITANEQFF
14,TRBV5-1,-,TRBJ2-1,-,TGCGCCAGCAGCCCCCCCGCTTCGGTGAATGAGCAGTTCTTC,CASSPPASVNEQFF
12,TRBV7-2,-,TRBJ1-1,-,TGTGCCAGCAGCCCTAGAGGGTATGAAGCTTTCTTT,CASSPRGYEAFF
14,TRBV10-3,TRBD2,TRBJ2-7,few,TGTGCCATCAGTGAGTCTGGACTAGCGGGGGGGACCGATTTC,CAISESGLAGGTDF
14,TRBV6-5,-,TRBJ2-7,-,TGTGCCAGCAGTTCACCCCTTACAGGGTTCGAGCAGTACTTC,CASSSPLTGFEQYF
16,TRBV6-6,TRBD1,TRBJ1-5,-,TGTGCCAGCATTCCATCGGGACAGTATAGCAATCAGCCCCAGCATTTT,CASIPSGQYSNQPQHF
14,TRBV29-1,-,TRBJ2-3,once,TGCAGCGTTTACAGGGCAACTAGCACAGATACGCAGTATTTT,CSVYRATSTDTQYF
13,TRBV7-9,-,TRBJ2-2,-,TGTGCCAGCAGTCACCCGGGAACCGGGGAGCTGTTTTTT,CASSHPGTGELFF